The 21 T cell receptor beta chains listed next were all sequenced from one sample in a study of shared clonotypes between healthy human individuals (dated by TCRdb to 2018 to 2020). Library preparation used the immunoSEQ multiplex PCR assay. As stored in TCRdb, this immuneACCESS dataset retains in-frame rearrangements with V and J assigned. A fraction of the clones does not appear; measured against another copy, unresolved V genes explain less than half of the discrepancy, and the remainder lacks a known reason. The sample table lists 2.3 million or so clones, approximately 93% of them with a count of one. The ten top clones hold 0.35% to 0.45% of the sample. The sequenced material came from naive CD4+ T cells from PBMCs. This specimen's cell subset or site label, interpreted: CD45RA+ positively selected. These TCRs come from a man aged 18 to 30 in good health. Some clones in this sample may be carry-over from other donors' samples.

The chain couples TRBV7-9 to TRBJ2-3; D might be TRBD2 (5 bases). Trimming pared 6 bases from V and 0 bases from J, leaving 13 bases between. This CDR3 is 15 amino acids long. CDR1 SEHNR and CDR2 FQNEAQ come from the germline V gene (reference sequence). CDR3 in DNA: TGTGCCAGCAGGCCCGCGTCGGGGAGCACAGATACGCAGTATTTT. Protein sequence: CASRPASGSTDTQYF. Full variable domain (outside the CDR3, taken from reference TRBV7-9 and TRBJ2-3): DTGVSQNPRHKITKRGQNVTFRCDPISEHNRLYWYRQTLGQGPEFLTYFQNEAQLEKSRLLSDRFSAERPKGSFSTLEIQRTEQGDSAMYLCASRPASGSTDTQYFGPGTRLTVL.

The chain couples TRBV11-2 to TRBJ1-1, with a possible D match to TRBD1 (5 bases). V was shortened by 2 bases and J by 2 bases, with 12 bases between the two germline ends. Looked up from germline, CDR1 is SGHAT and CDR2 is FQNNGV. The CDR3 has 15 residues. CDR3 in amino acids: CASSLPPGRNTEAFF. DNA of the CDR3: TGTGCCAGCAGCTTACCTCCGGGACGTAACACTGAAGCTTTCTTT. Full variable domain (rest looked up from reference TRBV11-2 and TRBJ1-1): EAGVAQSPRYKIIEKRQSVAFWCNPISGHATLYWYQQILGQGPKLLIQFQNNGVVDDSQLPKDRFSAERLKGVDSTLKIQPAKLEDSAVYLCASSLPPGRNTEAFFGQGTRLTVV.

This clone was detected once. The chain uses TRBV5-1 and TRBJ2-7; D possibly corresponds to TRBD2 (5 bases). This CDR3 is 14 amino acids long. Germline V CDR1 and CDR2: SGHRS, YFSETQ. V was pared by 0 bases and J by 2 bases, with 9 bases between. The CDR3 bases are TGCGCCAGCAGCTTGGATGGAGGTACCTACGAGCAGTACTTC. Translating gives CASSLDGGTYEQYF.

The chain has TRBV18 and TRBJ2-1; tentatively, D is TRBD1 or TRBD2 (5 bases each). CDR3 length: 15 amino acids. V lost 1 base and J 12 bases, leaving 19 bases between the germline ends. Germline V CDR1 and CDR2: KGHSH, LQKENI. The CDR3 DNA is TGTGCCAGCTCACCACTTAAACAGGCTAGCCTAACGCAGTTCTTC. Its protein is CASSPLKQASLTQFF.

Of note for this clone: Other nucleotide sequences in the sample specify the same CDR3. This chain uses TRBV19 with TRBJ1-5; D is possibly TRBD1 (6 bases). The CDR3 contains 14 residues. V was cut by 1 base and J by 6 bases, with 10 bases left in between. CDR1 and CDR2 (germline): LNHDA, SQIVND (reference sequence). The CDR3, as DNA: TGTGCCAGTAGTATAGTGGGAGGGGGTCAGCCCCAGCATTTT. This translates into CASSIVGGGQPQHF.

This rearrangement joins TRBV7-2 to TRBJ2-5; 13 positions agree with TRBD2. Trimming at V came to 5 bases and at J to 2 bases, leaving 2 bases not matched to a gene. Germline values: CDR1 SGHTA, CDR2 FQGNSA. This CDR3 has 15 residues. CDR3 DNA: TGTGCCAGCAGCCAGGGACTAGCGGGACAAGAGACCCAGTACTTC. This codes for CASSQGLAGQETQYF.

V gene TRBV19 combines with J gene TRBJ1-1; tentative D call: TRBD1 (6 bases). Trimming removed 5 bases at V and 5 bases at J, with 12 bases between. The germline V gene encodes CDR1 LNHDA and CDR2 SQIVND (reference sequence). The CDR3 contains 13 residues. The CDR3 region has the DNA TGTGCCAGTAGTCCTTGGCAGGGGACTGAAGCTTTCTTT. This translates into CASSPWQGTEAFF.

The chain combines TRBV30 with TRBJ1-1; D possibly corresponds to TRBD1 (5 bases). CDR1 is GTSNPN and CDR2 is SVGIG in the germline V gene (reference sequence). The CDR3 sequence is 15 residues long. The germline V and J ends were trimmed by 0 bases and 0 bases, with 11 bases remaining between them. The CDR3 DNA follows: TGTGCCTGGAGTGTACGGGGCATCTTGAACACTGAAGCTTTCTTT. Protein: CAWSVRGILNTEAFF.

This chain uses TRBV25-1 with TRBJ1-1; no reliable D call. The CDR3 spans 12 residues. The germline V gene has CDR1 MGHDK and CDR2 SYGVNS. V was clipped by 6 bases and J by 1 base, with 6 bases between them. This CDR3 is CASRLWNTEAFF. Written as DNA, the CDR3 is TGTGCCAGCAGATTGTGGAACACTGAAGCTTTCTTT.

This clone was observed once. The gene calls are TRBV28 and TRBJ2-2; D is perhaps TRBD1 or TRBD2 (5 bases each). CDR1 and CDR2 from the germline V gene are MDHEN and SYDVKM. Trimming cost V 6 bases and J 1 base, with 15 bases left between them. This CDR3 spans 16 amino acids. The CDR3 spells CASRSLGDLNTGELFF. The CDR3 bases are TGTGCCAGCAGAAGCCTAGGGGACCTGAACACCGGGGAGCTGTTTTTT.

This clone was recorded once. Distinct nucleotide sequences in the sample also encode this CDR3. The J gene is TRBJ2-1, the V gene TRBV6-5, with D tentatively TRBD1 (7 bases). CDR3 size: 13 residues. Germline CDR1 MNHEY, CDR2 SVGAGI. V was pared by 8 bases and J by 4 bases, with 12 bases between. As DNA, the CDR3 is TGTGCCAGCCGGCGGGACAGTTACAATGAGCAGTTCTTC. It is translated as CASRRDSYNEQFF.

The V call is TRBV4-1, the J call TRBJ2-5; D is perhaps TRBD1 (6 bases). The J call is in doubt because the DNA end fits TRBJ2-7 better. The germline CDR1 and CDR2 sequences are MGHRA and YSYEKL. CDR3 length: 14 residues. CDR3 in DNA: TGCGCCAGCAGCCTCCAGGGGAATCGGGACGAGCAGTACTTC. Translating gives CASSLQGNRDEQYF.

Comments on this clone: Other DNA sequences in this specimen translate into the identical CDR3. The chain employs TRBV6-5 and TRBJ2-7; D may be TRBD1 (6 bases). CDR1 and CDR2 from the germline V gene are MNHEY and SVGAGI. V dropped 0 bases and J dropped 2 bases, with 8 bases sitting between them. This CDR3 region has 14 residues. The chain's CDR3 is CASSYSDSTYEQYF. In DNA form, the CDR3 reads TGTGCCAGCAGTTACTCGGACAGTACCTACGAGCAGTACTTC.

The chain links TRBV28 to TRBJ2-7, with 8 bases fitting TRBD2. CDR3 length equals 14 residues. V shed 1 base and J 7 bases; nucleotides not matched to a gene: 6. Germline CDR1 and CDR2: MDHEN and SYDVKM. The chain's CDR3 is CASSLSAGGGEQYF. The CDR3 DNA follows: TGTGCCAGCAGTTTATCGGCGGGAGGAGGAGAGCAGTACTTC.

This clone was found once. This rearrangement joins TRBV6-6 to TRBJ1-1; a weak D match, TRBD1 (5 bases). V lost 6 bases to trimming and J lost 1 base, with 12 bases between them. Germline CDR1 is MNHNY and CDR2 is SVGAGI (reference sequence). This CDR3 region has 14 residues. CDR3: CASRPEGTNTEAFF. CDR3 sequence (DNA): TGTGCCAGCAGACCGGAAGGGACGAACACTGAAGCTTTCTTT.

The V gene is TRBV11-2, the J gene TRBJ1-3; D uncertain. The CDR3 is 13 amino acids. V gave up 6 bases and J gave up 1 base, with 7 bases separating them. Germline CDR1 is SGHAT and CDR2 is FQNNGV. CDR3 bases: TGTGCCAGCAGGTTATCTTCTGGAAACACCATATATTTT. Translating gives CASRLSSGNTIYF. Based on the CDR3 plus reference TRBV11-2 and TRBJ1-3, the full variable domain is EAGVAQSPRYKIIEKRQSVAFWCNPISGHATLYWYQQILGQGPKLLIQFQNNGVVDDSQLPKDRFSAERLKGVDSTLKIQPAKLEDSAVYLCASRLSSGNTIYFGEGSWLTVV.

V gene TRBV30 combines with J gene TRBJ2-5; the D is unclear. Germline V gene lookup returns CDR1 GTSNPN and CDR2 SVGIG (reference sequence). V lost 0 bases, J lost 1 base, and 15 bases lay in between. This CDR3 region has 16 residues. The CDR3 nucleotides read TGTGCCTGGAGTGTAAACTTGGGCAGGCTCCAAGAGACCCAGTACTTC. It specifies CAWSVNLGRLQETQYF.

V gene TRBV10-2 combines with J gene TRBJ2-7, with D maybe TRBD1 (6 bases). From germline, CDR1 is WSHSY and CDR2 SAAADI. The V gene lost 3 bases and the J gene lost 6 bases, with 21 bases spanning the gap. The CDR3 extends over 16 amino acids. The DNA of the CDR3 is TGCGCCAGCAGTGACCCGCACAGGGTCCGTGCGGGCGAGCAGTACTTC. Translation gives CASSDPHRVRAGEQYF.

The rearrangement uses TRBV6-6 and TRBJ2-1, with 10 bases matching TRBD2. This CDR3 has 16 residues. The germline CDR1 and CDR2 sequences are MNHNY and SVGAGI (reference sequence). J was trimmed by 6 bases and V by 0 bases; bases with no gene match: 5. The CDR3: CASSYSRPSGSNEQFF. CDR3 bases: TGTGCCAGCAGTTACTCGAGGCCTAGCGGGAGCAATGAGCAGTTCTTC.

Turning to this clone: Different DNA sequences within this sample yield the same CDR3. J is TRBJ2-3 and V is TRBV10-3, with 9 bases identical to TRBD2. Trimming took 3 bases from V and 1 from J; bases not matched to a gene: 5. In germline, CDR1 is ENHRY, CDR2 SYGVKD. The CDR3 has 16 residues. The CDR3 bases are TGTGCCATCAGTGAAGGGCTAGCGGGACGCACAGATACGCAGTATTTT. This encodes CAISEGLAGRTDTQYF.

The chain carries TRBV29-1 and TRBJ1-5; 8 nucleotides match TRBD1. J was trimmed by 5 bases and V by 5 bases; bases with no gene match: 8. Germline loops: CDR1 SQVTM, CDR2 ANQGSEA. CDR3 length: 14 residues. In nucleotides, the CDR3 is TGCAGCGTTTCCTCCGGACAGGGCCATCAGCCCCAGCATTTT. This sequence encodes CSVSSGQGHQPQHF. The whole variable domain, remainder taken from reference TRBV29-1 and TRBJ1-5, is SAVISQKPSRDICQRGTSLTIQCQVDSQVTMMFWYRQQPGQSLTLIATANQGSEATYESGFVIDKFPISRPNLTFSTLTVSNMSPEDSSIYLCSVSSGQGHQPQHFGDGTRLSIL.